This TCR beta chain came from a study of cytomegalovirus exposure and HLA in healthy donors. The wider study: Later, an analysis reported that the 100 to 150 validation repertoires had used the same platform as the 550 to 750 first-cohort repertoires.

General study points: Overall, approximately 150 TCR beta chains were annotated as cytomegalovirus-associated. Most sequenced TCRs were rare (though some public TCRs occurred in many donors). Reports credit the classifier with highly specific, highly sensitive diagnosis of cytomegalovirus status.

Sequenced by immunoSEQ multiplex PCR; TCRdb stores in-frame clones only, minus some. The profile shows about 110,000 clones, 70% to 85% of them singletons. The V gene's germline CDR1 is MNHNS and CDR2 SASEGT. The CDR3 sequence is 17 residues long. Unmatched junction bases numbered 9, after V lost 2 bases and J lost 5 bases. Note on this clone: Its cognate antigen is unknown.

Sample: PBMCs. The chain uses TRBV6-1 and TRBJ1-1; 12 bases line up with TRBD1. The clonotype comes from a woman between 18 and 29 years old in good health and CMV-seronegative. CDR3 region: CASSEPGQGALGTEAFF. CDR3 DNA: TGTGCCAGCAGTGAACCGGGACAGGGGGCTTTAGGTACTGAAGCTTTCTTT.